This T cell receptor beta chain was sequenced in a study of post-analysis software for immune sequencing data. Study information: Multiple sclerosis in the patients followed relapsing-remitting, secondary progressive and progressive-relapsing courses. Notes on the study in general: Four or five TRBV segments were more frequent in patients than controls; TRBV5-6, TRBV5-1 and TRBV20-1 belonged to this group.

The V end lost 6 bases, the J end lost 0 bases, and 9 bases lay between the germline ends. The CDR3 totals 14 residues. About this clonotype itself: The antigen is unknown.

Sequencing libraries made from TCR beta cDNA carried unique molecular identifiers. TCRdb redid the calling of the PCR reads with MiXCR, one entry per CDR3 protein. Of about 380,000 distinct CDR3 sequences listed, less than 40% are singletons. The chain is built from TRBV12-3 or TRBV12-4 and TRBJ1-3, with unresolved D. The clonotype was recovered from a girl aged 5 to 17 with multiple sclerosis. Sequenced: blood. CDR3 sequence (DNA): TGTGCCAGCAGCCCTTTCGGCTCTGGAAACACCATATATTTT. Translated, it gives CASSPFGSGNTIYF.